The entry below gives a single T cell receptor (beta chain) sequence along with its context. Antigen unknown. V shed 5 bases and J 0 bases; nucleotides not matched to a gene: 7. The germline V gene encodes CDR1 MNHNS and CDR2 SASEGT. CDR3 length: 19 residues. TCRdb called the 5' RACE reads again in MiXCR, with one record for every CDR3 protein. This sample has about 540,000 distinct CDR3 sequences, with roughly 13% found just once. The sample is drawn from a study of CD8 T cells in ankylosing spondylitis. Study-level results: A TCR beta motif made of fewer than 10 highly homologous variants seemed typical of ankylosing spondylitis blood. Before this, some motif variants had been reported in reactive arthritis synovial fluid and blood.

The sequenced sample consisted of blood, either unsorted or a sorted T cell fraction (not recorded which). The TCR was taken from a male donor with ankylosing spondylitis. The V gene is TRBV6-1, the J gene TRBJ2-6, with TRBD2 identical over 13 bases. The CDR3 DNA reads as TGTGCCAGCAGTAAAGGACTAGCGGGAGCCGGCTCTGGGGCCAACGTCCTGACTTTC. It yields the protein CASSKGLAGAGSGANVLTF.